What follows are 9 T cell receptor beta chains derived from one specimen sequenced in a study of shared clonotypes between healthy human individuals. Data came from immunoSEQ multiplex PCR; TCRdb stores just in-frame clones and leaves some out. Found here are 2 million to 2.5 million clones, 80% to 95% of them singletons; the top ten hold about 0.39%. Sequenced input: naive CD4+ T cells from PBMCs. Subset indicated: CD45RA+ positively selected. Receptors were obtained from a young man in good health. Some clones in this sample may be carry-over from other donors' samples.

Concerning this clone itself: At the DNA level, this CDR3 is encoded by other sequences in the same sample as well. Here the CDR3 DNA reads TGTGCCAGCAGCTTAGGTTGGGCAGATACGCAGTATTTT. Its protein product is CASSLGWADTQYF. J is TRBJ2-3 and V is TRBV5-4; D is undetermined. In germline, CDR1 is SGHNT, CDR2 YYREEE (reference sequence). Trimming left V 2 bases short and J 4 bases short, with 8 bases between. The CDR3 loop spans 13 amino acids.

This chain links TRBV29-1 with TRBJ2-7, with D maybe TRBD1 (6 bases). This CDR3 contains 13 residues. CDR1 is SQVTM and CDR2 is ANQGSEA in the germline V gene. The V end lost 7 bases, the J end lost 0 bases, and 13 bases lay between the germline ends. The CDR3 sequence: CSARGQSSYEQYF. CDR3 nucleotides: TGCAGCGCCAGAGGACAGAGCTCCTACGAGCAGTACTTC.

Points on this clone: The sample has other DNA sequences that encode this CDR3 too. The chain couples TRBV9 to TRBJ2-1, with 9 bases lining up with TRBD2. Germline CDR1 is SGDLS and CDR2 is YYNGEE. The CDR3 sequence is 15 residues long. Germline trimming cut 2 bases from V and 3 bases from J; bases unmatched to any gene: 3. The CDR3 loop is CASSVLAGDYNEQFF. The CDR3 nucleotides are TGTGCCAGCAGCGTTTTAGCGGGGGACTACAATGAGCAGTTCTTC.

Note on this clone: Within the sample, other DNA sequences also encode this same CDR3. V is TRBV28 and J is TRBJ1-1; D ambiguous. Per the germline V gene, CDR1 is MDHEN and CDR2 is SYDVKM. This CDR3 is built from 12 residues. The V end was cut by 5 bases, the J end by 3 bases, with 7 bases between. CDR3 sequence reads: CASSLLDTEAFF. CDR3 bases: TGTGCCAGCAGTCTCCTAGACACTGAAGCTTTCTTT.

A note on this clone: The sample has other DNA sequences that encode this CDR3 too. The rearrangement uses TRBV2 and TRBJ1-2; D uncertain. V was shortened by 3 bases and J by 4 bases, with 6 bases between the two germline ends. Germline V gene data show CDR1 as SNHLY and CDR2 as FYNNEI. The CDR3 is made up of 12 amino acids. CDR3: CASSERSYGYTF. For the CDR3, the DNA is TGTGCCAGCAGTGAGAGGTCCTATGGCTACACCTTC.

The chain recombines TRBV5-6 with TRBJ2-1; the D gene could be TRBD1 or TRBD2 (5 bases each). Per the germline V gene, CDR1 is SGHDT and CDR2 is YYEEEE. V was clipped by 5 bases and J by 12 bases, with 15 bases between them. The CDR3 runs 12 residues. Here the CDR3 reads CASRPPVGRQFF. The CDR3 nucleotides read TGTGCCAGCAGGCCCCCTGTGGGACGGCAGTTCTTC.

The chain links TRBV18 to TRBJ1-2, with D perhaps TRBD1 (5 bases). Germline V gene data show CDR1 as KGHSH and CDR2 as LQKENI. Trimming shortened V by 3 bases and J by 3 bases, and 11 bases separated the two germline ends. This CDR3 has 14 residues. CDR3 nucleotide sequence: TGTGCCAGCTCACCTTTGGGGGTTGACTATGGCTACACCTTC. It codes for CASSPLGVDYGYTF.

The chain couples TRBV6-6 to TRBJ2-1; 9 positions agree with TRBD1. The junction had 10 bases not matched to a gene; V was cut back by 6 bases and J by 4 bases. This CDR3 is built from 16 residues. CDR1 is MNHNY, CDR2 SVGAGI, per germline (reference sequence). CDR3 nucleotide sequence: TGTGCCAGCAGCAAATACAGACAGGGGGAGTACAATGAGCAGTTCTTC. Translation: CASSKYRQGEYNEQFF.

CDR3 region: CASSSYVGTGKGTIYF. The CDR3 coding sequence is TGTGCCAGCAGTAGCTACGTGGGGACAGGGAAGGGCACCATATATTTT. The V and J genes are TRBV27 and TRBJ1-3; 9 nucleotides align to TRBD1. Germline V lookup: CDR1 MNHEY, CDR2 SMNVEV (reference sequence). The CDR3 sequence is 16 residues long. V shed 5 bases, J shed 9 bases, and the junction held 14 bases outside the gene matches.